This T cell receptor (beta chain) was identified in a study of T cell clonotyping in hematopoietic cell transplantation. Broader study findings: Recipient TCR diversity dropped after transplant; expanded clonotypes rose from day 30 to 180. Broader posttransplant TCR repertoire diversity was predicted by graft donor and pretransplant recipient Inverse Simpson Index values.

The table came from immunoSEQ multiplex PCR; TCRdb's copy has only in-frame clones and leaves some out. The sample gives more than 10,000 clones, 70% to 85% of which show up once; approximately 6.4% is in the top ten. Notes on this clone: Antigen specificity is unknown.

CDR3 size: 16 residues. CDR1 and CDR2 (germline): MDHEN, SYDVKM. V dropped 5 bases and J dropped 0; count of bases not matched to a gene: 3. This specimen was PBMCs, taken 100 days after allogeneic stem cell transplant. The V gene is TRBV28, the J gene TRBJ2-6; 8 bases map to TRBD1. The receptor was derived from a female patient in her 40s who had an allogeneic stem cell transplant from a related donor, so T cells may come from the graft donor. Some clones in this sample may be carry-over from other donors' samples. This CDR3 reads CASSQTGGSGANVLTF. The CDR3 DNA reads as TGTGCCAGCAGTCAAACAGGGGGCTCTGGGGCCAACGTCCTGACTTTC.